The 20 T cell receptor beta chains listed next were all sequenced from one sample in a study of vaccination and CD4 T cells after COVID-19. For these TCRs, the target antigens are not known. Treatment denoted: approximately nine-day PBMC culture with coronavirus spike peptide pools or control peptides (ViraFEST assay). The unexposed donor provided CD4+ T cells, which were taken before the COVID-19 pandemic (2011-2018). Researchers used the Oncomine TCR Beta short-read assay to sequence DNA from cultured CD4+ T cells. TCRdb re-derived calls from the PCR reads in MiXCR, one entry per CDR3 protein. The sample lists approximately 2,000 distinct CDR3 sequences, about 20% occurring once. Specimen: CD4+ T cells from blood, cultured in vitro. The source is a human donor in good health.

This chain links TRBV19 with TRBJ2-5; D is ambiguous. Trimming shortened V by 5 bases and J by 2 bases, and 15 bases separated the two germline ends. Germline CDR1 reads LNHDA; CDR2 reads SQIVND (reference sequence). The CDR3 has 15 residues. The CDR3 loop is CASSPRGPAQETQYF. CDR3 DNA sequence: TGTGCCAGTAGTCCCCGCGGTCCGGCACAAGAGACCCAGTACTTC.

This clonotype came up a few times. The rearrangement links TRBV5-1 to TRBJ2-3; D unclear. In germline, CDR1 is SGHRS, CDR2 YFSETQ. The CDR3 is 15 residues long. Between the trimmed V and J ends, which lost 4 bases and 0 bases, there was a span of 12 bases. In DNA, the CDR3 is TGCGCCAGCAGCGTGGCCGGGTATAGCACAGATACGCAGTATTTT. Encoded protein: CASSVAGYSTDTQYF.

Here the CDR3 DNA reads TGTGCCAGCAGTGGGAGTAGGGGGCAGACTGAAGCTTTCTTT. It translates to CASSGSRGQTEAFF. The genes are TRBV6-2 or TRBV6-3 and TRBJ1-1; 7 bases line up with TRBD1. The J segment lost 5 bases and the V segment lost 5 bases, leaving 8 bases of the junction unmatched. The germline gives CDR1 MNHEY, CDR2 SVGEGT. The length of the CDR3 is 14 residues.

By sample share, this clonotype is medium-sized (0.01 to 0.1%). The gene calls are TRBV11-3 and TRBJ2-2; the D gene could be TRBD1 or TRBD2 (5 bases each). Trimming took off 5 bases at V and 2 bases at J, with 9 bases between the two ends. This CDR3 region has 14 residues. Germline loops: CDR1 SGHNT, CDR2 YENEEA. In nucleotides, the CDR3 is TGTGCCAGCAGCCAGGGAGTAAACACCGGGGAGCTGTTTTTT. This sequence encodes CASSQGVNTGELFF.

The chain is built from TRBV5-4 and TRBJ2-7; TRBD2 aligns across 16 bases. This CDR3 has 17 residues. Trimming took 3 bases from V and 3 from J; bases not matched to a gene: 6. The germline V gene encodes CDR1 SGHNT and CDR2 YYREEE (reference sequence). CDR3 coding DNA: TGTGCCAGCAGCTCGGGGACTAGCGGGAGGGCCATCTACGAGCAGTACTTC. It encodes CASSSGTSGRAIYEQYF.

The rearrangement links TRBV20-1 to TRBJ2-3, with no clear D. CDR3 length equals 12 residues. Trimming pared 4 bases from V and 1 base from J, leaving 6 bases between. Germline V gives CDR1 DFQATT, CDR2 SNEGSKA (reference sequence). CDR3 nucleotides: TGCAGTGCTACAGGAGGCACAGATACGCAGTATTTT. This translates into CSATGGTDTQYF.

The V call is TRBV2, the J call TRBJ2-2, with TRBD2 matching over 10 bases. This CDR3 has 17 amino acids. Germline trimming cut 6 bases from V and 4 bases from J; bases unmatched to any gene: 11. CDR1 SNHLY and CDR2 FYNNEI come from the germline V gene. CDR3 sequence: CASSFGLAGASTGELFF. The CDR3 region has the DNA TGTGCCAGCAGCTTTGGGCTAGCGGGGGCAAGCACCGGGGAGCTGTTTTTT.

The chain couples TRBV29-1 to TRBJ2-2; D might be TRBD1 or TRBD2, each matching 5 bases. The CDR3 length is 11 residues. Per germline, CDR1 SQVTM and CDR2 ANQGSEA. The V end was cut by 7 bases, the J end by 7 bases, with 10 bases between. CDR3 nucleotides: TGCAGCGGGGAGACAGACGGGGAGCTGTTTTTT. It yields the protein CSGETDGELFF.

This chain uses TRBV11-2 with TRBJ1-1, with no clear D. This CDR3 has 17 residues. Germline assignment: CDR1 SGHAT and CDR2 FQNNGV. The V gene lost 1 base and the J gene lost 0 bases, with 15 bases spanning the gap. The CDR3, as DNA: TGTGCCAGCAGCTTAGGGAGAGGCGGGCGTATGAACACTGAAGCTTTCTTT. It encodes CASSLGRGGRMNTEAFF. Full variable domain (remainder filled in from reference TRBV11-2 and TRBJ1-1): EAGVAQSPRYKIIEKRQSVAFWCNPISGHATLYWYQQILGQGPKLLIQFQNNGVVDDSQLPKDRFSAERLKGVDSTLKIQPAKLEDSAVYLCASSLGRGGRMNTEAFFGQGTRLTVV.

The chain joins TRBV7-3 to TRBJ2-1, with 7 bases that match TRBD2. V shed 1 base and J 7 bases; nucleotides not matched to a gene: 7. The germline CDR1 and CDR2 sequences are SGHTA and FQGTGA. This CDR3 has 15 residues. CDR3 residues: CASSLRGGSGNEQFF. CDR3 DNA: TGTGCCAGCAGCTTAAGGGGGGGTTCTGGAAATGAGCAGTTCTTC.

This clonotype is categorized as medium-sized. The chain uses TRBV6-1 and TRBJ2-3; D is perhaps TRBD2 (7 bases). Trimming stripped 8 bases from V and 2 bases from J, with 23 bases between. CDR1 is MNHNS and CDR2 is SASEGT in the germline V gene. The CDR3 sequence is 17 residues long. CDR3 loop: CASSGSAGAPPTDTQYF. In DNA form, the CDR3 reads TGTGCCAGCTCGGGGTCGGCGGGGGCCCCCCCCACAGATACGCAGTATTTT.

In its sample, this clonotype was seen a few times. The genes are TRBV4-1 and TRBJ2-5; the match to TRBD1 covers 7 bases. This CDR3 has 17 residues. Germline V gene data show CDR1 as MGHRA and CDR2 as YSYEKL. The V gene end was trimmed by 4 bases and the J gene end by 0 bases; junction bases not matched to a gene: 11. The CDR3 region is CASSLYPPGQNQETQYF. The CDR3 bases are TGCGCCAGCAGCCTATACCCCCCGGGACAGAACCAAGAGACCCAGTACTTC.

This clonotype was seen a few times. J is TRBJ1-1 and V is TRBV7-9; D is ambiguous. Trimming removed 5 bases at V and 7 bases at J, with 11 bases between. Germline V gene lookup returns CDR1 SEHNR and CDR2 FQNEAQ (reference sequence). The CDR3 covers 12 residues. In DNA, the CDR3 is TGTGCCAGCAGCACGCGCGGAGGTGAAGCTTTCTTT. Its translation is CASSTRGGEAFF.

The V call is TRBV5-1, the J call TRBJ2-2; a possible D gene is TRBD1 (5 bases). Germline lookup yields CDR1 SGHRS and CDR2 YFSETQ. Trimming shortened V by 2 bases and J by 0 bases, and 8 bases separated the two germline ends. The CDR3 runs to 15 residues. This CDR3 reads CASSFGQPNTGELFF. The CDR3 DNA sequence: TGCGCCAGCAGCTTTGGACAACCGAACACCGGGGAGCTGTTTTTT.

The chain carries TRBV29-1 and TRBJ1-2; D not certain. Germline V gene data show CDR1 as SQVTM and CDR2 as ANQGSEA. The ends were cut back, 7 bases at V and 3 bases at J, with 12 bases in the middle. The CDR3 runs 12 residues. CDR3 amino acids: CSAIDTYYGYTF. CDR3 bases: TGCAGCGCTATAGACACGTACTATGGCTACACCTTC.

This clonotype has a handful of counts. The genes are TRBV4-3 and TRBJ2-1; the match to TRBD2 covers 8 bases. The CDR3 extends over 16 amino acids. Germline values: CDR1 LGHNA, CDR2 YSLEER. Trimming cost V 0 bases and J 3 bases; bases outside gene matches: 4. The DNA for the CDR3 is TGCGCCAGCAGCCAAGATTCGGGGGGGTTCTACAATGAGCAGTTCTTC. Its protein product is CASSQDSGGFYNEQFF.

Concerning this clonotype: One end of the junction is discordant with germline, which a read error may explain. The J gene is TRBJ1-1, the V gene TRBV5-3; D possibly corresponds to TRBD1 (6 bases). TRBV5-3 has ORF status, its function being uncertain. This CDR3 has 13 amino acids. CDR3 bases: TGTGCCAGCAGCTTCCCGGGGGGCGCGGGAGCTTTCTTT. Amino acid sequence: CASSFPGGAGAFF.

V usage is TRBV7-9 and J usage is TRBJ2-5; D not certain. V was clipped by 3 bases and J by 5 bases, with 7 bases between them. Germline V gene sequence: CDR1 SEHNR, CDR2 FQNEAQ (reference sequence). The CDR3 contains 12 residues. As DNA, the CDR3 is TGTGCCAGCAGCTTTTCCAGGGAGACCCAGTACTTC. Its protein is CASSFSRETQYF. Filled out from reference TRBV7-9 and TRBJ2-5, the complete variable domain reads DTGVSQNPRHKITKRGQNVTFRCDPISEHNRLYWYRQTLGQGPEFLTYFQNEAQLEKSRLLSDRFSAERPKGSFSTLEIQRTEQGDSAMYLCASSFSRETQYFGPGTRLLVL.

This clonotype showed up just once. This chain uses TRBV12-3 or TRBV12-4 with TRBJ2-3; 14 bases map to TRBD2. This CDR3 spans 15 amino acids. J lost 6 bases, V lost 3 bases, and 2 bases had no gene match. CDR3: CASSFRTSGRDTQYF. CDR3 bases: TGTGCCAGCAGTTTTAGGACTAGCGGGAGGGATACGCAGTATTTT.

The sample holds a few counts of this clonotype. The chain combines TRBV19 with TRBJ1-5; 7 bases align to TRBD1. The CDR3 consists of 14 residues. Germline V gene data show CDR1 as LNHDA and CDR2 as SQIVND (reference sequence). Germline trimming cut 5 bases from V and 6 bases from J; bases unmatched to any gene: 7. The CDR3 region has the DNA TGTGCCAGTAGTCGACAGGGTGAAAGTCAGCCCCAGCATTTT. Amino acids: CASSRQGESQPQHF.